One sample yielded the 23 T cell receptor beta chains listed below, sequenced in a study of identical twins. TCRdb recomputed calls from the 5' RACE reads with MiXCR, one row per CDR3 protein. The profile covers roughly 690,000 distinct CDR3 sequences, with 6% to 6.5% appearing a single time and around 1.9% taken by the ten largest. The sequenced material came from naive T cells sorted from blood. Receptors originate from a man aged 18 to 35 in good health.

The table lists this clonotype with many counts. The V call is TRBV5-1, the J call TRBJ2-3, with 14 bases that match TRBD2. Germline CDR1 SGHRS, CDR2 YFSETQ. There are 20 residues in the CDR3. J was trimmed by 4 bases and V by 3 bases; bases with no gene match: 16. This CDR3 is CASSSAGTSGSRILADTQYF. The CDR3 region has the DNA TGCGCCAGCAGCTCCGCGGGGACTAGCGGGAGTAGGATATTAGCAGATACGCAGTATTTT.

This clonotype was counted a few times. V is TRBV5-1 and J is TRBJ2-1; 9 nucleotides line up with TRBD1. The germline gives CDR1 SGHRS, CDR2 YFSETQ. This CDR3 region has 17 residues. Losses at the gene ends were 3 bases for V and 3 bases for J; bases not matched to a gene: 10. This chain's CDR3 is CASSSTVRTGVYNEQFF. The CDR3, as DNA: TGCGCCAGCAGCTCCACGGTTCGGACAGGGGTCTACAATGAGCAGTTCTTC. Full variable domain (remainder filled in from reference TRBV5-1 and TRBJ2-1): KAGVTQTPRYLIKTRGQQVTLSCSPISGHRSVSWYQQTPGQGLQFLFEYFSETQRNKGNFPGRFSGRQFSNSRSEMNVSTLELGDSALYLCASSSTVRTGVYNEQFFGPGTRLTVL.

This clonotype was found many times. This chain uses TRBV20-1 with TRBJ2-1; TRBD1 agrees at 7 bases. Unmatched junction bases numbered 1, after V lost 3 bases and J lost 8 bases. The CDR3 covers 11 residues. The germline CDR1 and CDR2 sequences are DFQATT and SNEGSKA (reference sequence). CDR3 residues: CSARGQHEQFF. In DNA, the CDR3 is TGCAGTGCTAGGGGACAGCATGAGCAGTTCTTC.

This clonotype was picked up a small number of times. The gene calls are TRBV9 and TRBJ1-6, with 9 bases that match TRBD1. CDR1 and CDR2 from the germline V gene are SGDLS and YYNGEE. The CDR3 contains 16 residues. J was trimmed by 9 bases and V by 3 bases; bases with no gene match: 10. The CDR3 sequence: CASSAGDRVGPSPLHF. CDR3 nucleotides: TGTGCCAGCAGCGCGGGGGACAGGGTGGGCCCTTCACCCCTCCACTTT.

On this clonotype itself: Because the CDR3 is missing its conserved closing phenylalanine or tryptophan, this is likely a read error. The CDR3 DNA reads as TGCGCCAGCAGCCCTGGACAGGGGAGGCCTGAAGCTTTCGTT. It codes for CASSPGQGRPEAFV. This chain connects TRBV5-1 to TRBJ1-1; the match to TRBD1 covers 9 bases. Germline V gives CDR1 SGHRS, CDR2 YFSETQ. The V gene end was trimmed by 4 bases and the J gene end by 6 bases; junction bases not matched to a gene: 7. This CDR3 has 14 amino acids.

This clonotype was detected ten times or more. V usage is TRBV12-3 or TRBV12-4 and J usage is TRBJ2-7; D gene uncertain. V dropped 6 bases and J dropped 0 bases, with 6 bases sitting between them. The CDR3 spans 12 residues. In DNA form, the CDR3 reads TGTGCCAGCAGCTATCCCTCCTACGAGCAGTACTTC. Its protein product is CASSYPSYEQYF.

This clonotype was recorded many times. The rearrangement joins TRBV20-1 to TRBJ2-1, with 14 bases that match TRBD2. Germline V gene sequence: CDR1 DFQATT, CDR2 SNEGSKA (reference sequence). CDR3 size: 17 residues. The V segment lost 3 bases and the J segment 6 bases; nucleotides outside the gene matches: 10. CDR3 sequence reads: CSARGLAGAPGANEQFF. CDR3 sequence (DNA): TGCAGTGCTAGGGGACTAGCGGGAGCCCCTGGGGCCAATGAGCAGTTCTTC.

V and J are TRBV13 and TRBJ2-7; 14 bases line up with TRBD2. Germline V gene data show CDR1 as PRHDT and CDR2 as FYEKMQ (reference sequence). The CDR3 consists of 15 residues. V shed 4 bases, J shed 3 bases, and the junction held 2 bases outside the gene matches. DNA of the CDR3: TGTGCCAGCAGCTCGGGACTAGCGGGAGTCTACGAGCAGTACGTC. This encodes CASSSGLAGVYEQYV.

This clonotype appeared a few times. This chain links TRBV27 with TRBJ2-3, with 11 bases fitting TRBD2. Germline CDR1 MNHEY, CDR2 SMNVEV (reference sequence). The J segment lost 4 bases and the V segment lost 11 bases, leaving 17 bases of the junction unmatched. This CDR3 is built from 17 residues. The CDR3 DNA reads TGTGCCTTCCCCAGGGGTAGCGGGAGGGGCTATGCAGATACGCAGTATTTT. The encoded protein is CAFPRGSGRGYADTQYF.

This clonotype showed up many times. This chain links TRBV7-2 with TRBJ2-1; D not resolved. V was cut by 1 base and J by 9 bases, with 7 bases left in between. Germline V gives CDR1 SGHTA, CDR2 FQGNSA. The CDR3 sequence is 12 residues long. Here the CDR3 reads CASSLVLREQFF. CDR3 DNA: TGTGCCAGCAGCTTAGTTTTGCGTGAGCAGTTCTTC.

This clonotype was counted ten times or more. The DNA of the CDR3 is TGTGCCACCAGCCAGACAGGGACGGAGACCCAGTACTTC. Translating gives CATSQTGTETQYF. This rearrangement joins TRBV15 to TRBJ2-5, with 7 bases matching TRBD1. V lost 5 bases to trimming and J lost 5 bases; unmatched junction nucleotides: 5. CDR3 length: 13 amino acids. The germline V gene encodes CDR1 LNHNV and CDR2 YYDKDF (reference sequence). The full variable domain, rest sourced from reference TRBV15 and TRBJ2-5, is DAMVIQNPRYQVTQFGKPVTLSCSQTLNHNVMYWYQQKSSQAPKLLFHYYDKDFNNEADTPDNFQSRRPNTSFCFLDIRSPGLGDTAMYLCATSQTGTETQYFGPGTRLLVL.

The chain joins TRBV29-1 to TRBJ1-1, with D possibly TRBD1 on 5 matching bases. The germline V and J ends were trimmed by 5 bases and 2 bases, with 9 bases remaining between them. Germline CDR1 SQVTM, CDR2 ANQGSEA. This CDR3 is 12 amino acids long. The CDR3 protein is CSVWGENTEAFF. DNA of the CDR3: TGCAGCGTTTGGGGGGAAAACACTGAAGCTTTCTTT.

V gene TRBV7-2 combines with J gene TRBJ1-1, with 8 bases aligning to TRBD1. The ends lost 2 bases at V and 6 bases at J; junction bases unmatched: 8. CDR1 SGHTA and CDR2 FQGNSA come from the germline V gene. The CDR3 consists of 15 residues. The CDR3 here is CASSLIAQGGSEAFF. For the CDR3, the DNA is TGTGCCAGCAGCTTAATCGCACAGGGGGGATCTGAAGCTTTCTTT.

This clonotype was seen a handful of times. The chain links TRBV7-3 to TRBJ2-7; D possibly corresponds to TRBD1 (5 bases). The ends were cut back, 2 bases at V and 2 bases at J, with 10 bases in the middle. This CDR3 has 14 residues. Germline V gives CDR1 SGHTA, CDR2 FQGTGA. The CDR3 region has the DNA TGTGCCAGCAGCTTAGAAAGGGGCGCCTACGAGCAGTACTTC. The encoded protein is CASSLERGAYEQYF.

This clonotype was found a few times. The J gene is TRBJ2-1, the V gene TRBV4-2, with 8 nucleotides matching TRBD1. Germline V gene data show CDR1 as LGHNA and CDR2 as YNFKEQ. The J segment lost 6 bases and the V segment lost 0 bases, leaving 4 bases of the junction unmatched. CDR3 length: 15 amino acids. DNA for the CDR3: TGTGCCAGCAGCCAAGACATTCAGGGGGCCAATGAGCAGTTCTTC. It codes for CASSQDIQGANEQFF.

The CDR3 DNA reads TGCGCCAGCAGCCAAGATTCCCCCTGGCAGGGAACCTACGAGCAGTACGTC. Its protein is CASSQDSPWQGTYEQYV. The V and J genes are TRBV4-1 and TRBJ2-7, with D possibly matching TRBD1 (5 bases). This CDR3 is built from 17 residues. The germline V gene has CDR1 MGHRA and CDR2 YSYEKL. V was cut by 0 bases and J by 2 bases, with 17 bases left in between.

This clonotype has ten or more counts. The chain carries TRBV20-1 and TRBJ1-5; the D gene is possibly TRBD1 (6 bases). Between the trimmed V and J ends, which lost 0 bases and 1 base, there was a span of 13 bases. The germline V gene encodes CDR1 DFQATT and CDR2 SNEGSKA (reference sequence). The CDR3 runs 16 residues. The CDR3 region has the DNA TGCAGTGCTAGAGATATGAGGGGGTGGAGCAATCAGCCCCAGCATTTT. It yields the protein CSARDMRGWSNQPQHF.

There are many counts of this clonotype. V usage is TRBV7-2 and J usage is TRBJ1-5, with 8 bases identical to TRBD1. Unmatched junction bases numbered 2, after V lost 4 bases and J lost 0 bases. Germline CDR1 reads SGHTA; CDR2 reads FQGNSA. The CDR3 runs to 15 residues. In DNA form, the CDR3 reads TGTGCCAGCAGCTCGACAGGGGTTAGCAATCAGCCCCAGCATTTT. Translation gives CASSSTGVSNQPQHF. Full variable domain (outside the CDR3, taken from reference TRBV7-2 and TRBJ1-5): GAGVSQSPSNKVTEKGKDVELRCDPISGHTALYWYRQSLGQGLEFLIYFQGNSAPDKSGLPSDRFSAERTGGSVSTLTIQRTQQEDSAVYLCASSSTGVSNQPQHFGDGTRLSIL.

This clonotype was recorded at least ten times. The gene calls are TRBV29-1 and TRBJ1-1, with D maybe TRBD1 (5 bases). Germline assignment: CDR1 SQVTM and CDR2 ANQGSEA. Trimming left V 7 bases short and J 7 bases short, with 19 bases between. This CDR3 region has 13 residues. The CDR3 region is CSATGGLFIEAFF. In nucleotides, the CDR3 is TGCAGCGCCACGGGGGGATTATTCATTGAAGCTTTCTTT.

This clonotype has a handful of counts. This chain connects TRBV19 to TRBJ2-4; no definite D call. Germline V gene sequence: CDR1 LNHDA, CDR2 SQIVND (reference sequence). This CDR3 spans 14 amino acids. V lost 3 bases and J 0 bases, leaving 6 bases between the germline ends. This chain's CDR3 is CASSIRGAKNIQYF. CDR3 DNA: TGTGCCAGTAGTATTCGTGGAGCCAAAAACATTCAGTACTTC.

This clonotype was recorded many times. This rearrangement joins TRBV30 to TRBJ2-1; no clear D. The CDR3 sequence is 16 residues long. V was clipped by 1 base and J by 0 bases, with 13 bases between them. The V gene's germline CDR1 is GTSNPN and CDR2 SVGIG (reference sequence). CDR3 protein: CAWSGVGPNSYNEQFF. CDR3 DNA sequence: TGTGCCTGGAGTGGAGTGGGCCCCAACTCCTACAATGAGCAGTTCTTC. Based on the CDR3 plus reference TRBV30 and TRBJ2-1, the full variable domain is SQTIHQWPATLVQPVGSPLSLECTVEGTSNPNLYWYRQAAGRGLQLLFYSVGIGQISSEVPQNLSASRPQDRQFILSSKKLLLSDSGFYLCAWSGVGPNSYNEQFFGPGTRLTVL.

This clonotype was seen at least ten times. J is TRBJ2-7 and V is TRBV15, with D tentatively TRBD1 or TRBD2 (5 bases each). The CDR3 spans 16 residues. The germline V gene encodes CDR1 LNHNV and CDR2 YYDKDF (reference sequence). V was pared by 0 bases and J by 0 bases, with 12 bases between. CDR3 sequence (DNA): TGTGCCACCAGCAGAGAAAGGGGAAGCGGCTCCTACGAGCAGTACGTC. Protein product: CATSRERGSGSYEQYV.

This clonotype was counted between two and nine times. The chain employs TRBV5-6 and TRBJ2-6; 12 bases agree with TRBD1. Germline CDR1 SGHDT, CDR2 YYEEEE. V gave up 4 bases and J gave up 3 bases; unmatched junction bases: 8. The CDR3 is 18 amino acids. CDR3 amino acids: CASSRRDRGRVGANVLTF. The CDR3 DNA reads TGTGCCAGCAGCCGGCGGGACAGGGGGCGGGTTGGGGCCAACGTCCTGACTTTC. Together with reference TRBV5-6 and TRBJ2-6, the CDR3 gives the full variable domain: DAGVTQSPTHLIKTRGQQVTLRCSPKSGHDTVSWYQQALGQGPQFIFQYYEEEERQRGNFPDRFSGHQFPNYSSELNVNALLLGDSALYLCASSRRDRGRVGANVLTFGAGSRLTVL.